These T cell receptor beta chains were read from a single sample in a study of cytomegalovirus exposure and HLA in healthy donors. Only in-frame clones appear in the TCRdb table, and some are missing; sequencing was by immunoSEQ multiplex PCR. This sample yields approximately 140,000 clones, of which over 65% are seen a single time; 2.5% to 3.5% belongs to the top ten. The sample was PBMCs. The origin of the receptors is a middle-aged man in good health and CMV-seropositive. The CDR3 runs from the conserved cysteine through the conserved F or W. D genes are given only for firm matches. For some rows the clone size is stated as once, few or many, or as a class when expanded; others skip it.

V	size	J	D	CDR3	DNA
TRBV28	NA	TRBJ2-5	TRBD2	CASSFYGREGETQYF	TGTGCCAGCAGTTTTTACGGGAGGGAGGGGGAGACCCAGTACTTC
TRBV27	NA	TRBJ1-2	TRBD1	CASSTDTGGHSGYTF	TGTGCCAGCAGTACCGACACAGGGGGCCATAGTGGCTACACCTTC
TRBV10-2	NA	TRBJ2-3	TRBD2	CASRLAGFTDTQYF	TGCGCCAGCAGATTAGCGGGATTCACAGATACGCAGTATTTT
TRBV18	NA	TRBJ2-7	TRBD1	CASSPPGQGAYEQYF	TGTGCCAGCTCACCACCGGGACAGGGAGCCTACGAGCAGTACTTC
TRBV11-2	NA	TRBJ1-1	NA	CASSLIVGSTEAFF	TGTGCCAGCAGCTTAATTGTGGGGAGCACTGAAGCTTTCTTT
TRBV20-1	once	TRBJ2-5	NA	CSARAMETQYF	TGCAGTGCTCGAGCCATGGAGACCCAGTACTTC
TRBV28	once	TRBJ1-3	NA	CASSLHDSSGNTIYF	TGTGCCAGCAGTTTACATGACAGCTCTGGAAACACCATATATTTT
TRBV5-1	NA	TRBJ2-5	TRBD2	CASSLDLAGGETQYF	TGCGCCAGCAGCTTGGACCTAGCGGGAGGAGAGACCCAGTACTTC
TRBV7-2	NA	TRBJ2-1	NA	CASSPAYSKHFEQFF	TGTGCCAGCAGCCCGGCTTACAGCAAGCACTTTGAGCAGTTCTTC
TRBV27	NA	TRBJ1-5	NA	CASSSGQPGSQPQHF	TGTGCCAGCAGTTCAGGACAGCCAGGATCCCAGCCCCAGCATTTT
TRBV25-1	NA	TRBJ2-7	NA	CASSGRTGTNYEQYF	TGTGCCAGCAGTGGTAGGACAGGGACTAACTACGAGCAGTACTTC
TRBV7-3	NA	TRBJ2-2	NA	CASSLNPGATGELFF	TGTGCCAGCAGCTTAAATCCGGGAGCCACCGGGGAGCTGTTTTTT
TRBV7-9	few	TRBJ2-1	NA	CASSSQRNEQFF	TGTGCCAGCAGCTCCCAGCGCAATGAGCAGTTCTTC
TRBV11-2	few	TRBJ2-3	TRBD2	CASSLDQAGGQGDTQYF	TGTGCCAGCAGCTTAGATCAGGCGGGAGGGCAAGGAGATACGCAGTATTTT
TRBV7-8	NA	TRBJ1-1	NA	CASSLVSGGATEAFF	TGTGCCAGCAGCTTAGTAAGTGGGGGGGCCACTGAAGCTTTCTTT
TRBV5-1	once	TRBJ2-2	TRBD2	CAIRAGAETGELFF	TGCGCCATAAGAGCGGGAGCGGAAACCGGGGAGCTGTTTTTT
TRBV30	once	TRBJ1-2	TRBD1	CAWSVMDRGNGYTF	TGTGCCTGGAGTGTTATGGACAGGGGAAATGGCTACACCTTC
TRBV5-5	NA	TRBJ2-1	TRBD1	CASSPTRDSSYNEQFF	TGTGCCAGCAGCCCCACCCGGGACAGCTCCTACAATGAGCAGTTCTTC
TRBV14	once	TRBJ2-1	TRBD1	CASSHWGQGGYNEQFF	TGTGCCAGCAGCCACTGGGGACAGGGCGGCTACAATGAGCAGTTCTTC
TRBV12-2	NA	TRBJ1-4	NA	CASRFPWTGGCEKLFF	TGTGCAAGTCGCTTCCCTTGGACCGGGGGTTGTGAAAAACTGTTTTTT
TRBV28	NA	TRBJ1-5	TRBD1	CASSPRDRNNQPQHF	TGTGCCAGCAGTCCCCGGGACAGGAATAATCAGCCCCAGCATTTT
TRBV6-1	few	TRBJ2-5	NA	CASSYGGGVETQYF	TGTGCCAGCAGCTATGGCGGAGGGGTGGAGACCCAGTACTTC